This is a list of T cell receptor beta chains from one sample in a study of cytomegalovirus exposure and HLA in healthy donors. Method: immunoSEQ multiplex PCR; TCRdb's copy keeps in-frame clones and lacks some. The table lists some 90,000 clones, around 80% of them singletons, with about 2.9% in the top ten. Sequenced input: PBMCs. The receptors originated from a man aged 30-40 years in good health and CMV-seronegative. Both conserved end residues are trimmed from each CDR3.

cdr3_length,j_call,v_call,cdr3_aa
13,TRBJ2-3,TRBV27,ASSPLAGGTDTQY
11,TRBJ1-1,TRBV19,ASSIQGPSEAF
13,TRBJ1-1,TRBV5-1,ASSLEDRENTEAF
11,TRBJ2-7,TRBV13,ASSRDRLYEQY
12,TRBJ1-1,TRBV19,ASLQKTGDTEAF
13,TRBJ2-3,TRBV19,ASSPRTSSTDTQY
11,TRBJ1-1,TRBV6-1,ASSFRDREGAF
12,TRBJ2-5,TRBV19,ASSINRFQETQY
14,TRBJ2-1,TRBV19,ASSMRTASSYNEQF
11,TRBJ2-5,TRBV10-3,AIERGPGETQY
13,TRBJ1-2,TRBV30,AWSGQGLGYAGYT
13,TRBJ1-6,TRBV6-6,ASSPPGTWQSPLH
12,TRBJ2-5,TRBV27,ATSWGGSQETQY
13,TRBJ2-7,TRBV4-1,ASSQAGAGGYEQY
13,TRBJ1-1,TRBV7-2,ASSLTWAANTEAF
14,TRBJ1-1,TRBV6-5,ASSYRSGTTAPRAF
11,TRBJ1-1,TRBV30,ASLSGKDTEAF
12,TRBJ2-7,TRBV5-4,ASSAGLAAYEQY
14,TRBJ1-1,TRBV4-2,ASSQVSLLDGTEAF
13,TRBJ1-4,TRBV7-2,ASSERTGYREKLF
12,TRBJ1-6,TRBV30,AGINGGNNSPLH
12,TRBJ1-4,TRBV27,ASSRPGQGEKLF
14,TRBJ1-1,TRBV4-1,ASSQDSTGATTEAF
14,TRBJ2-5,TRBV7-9,ASSPGTSGDSETQY
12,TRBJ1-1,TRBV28,ASSLLELNTEAF
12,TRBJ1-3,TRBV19,ASSAGVSGNTIY
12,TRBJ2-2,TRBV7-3,ASSSGWGTGELF
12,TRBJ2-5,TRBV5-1,ASSSGVGVETQY
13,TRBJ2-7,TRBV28,ASSSPGPYSYEQY
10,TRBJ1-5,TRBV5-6,ASSTGDQPQH
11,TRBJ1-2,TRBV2,ASSEPRGYGYT
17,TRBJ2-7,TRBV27,ASSLSLLTFTGSGYEQY
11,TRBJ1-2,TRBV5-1,ASSRGQGDGYT
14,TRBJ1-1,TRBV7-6,ASSSSNGLGNTEAF
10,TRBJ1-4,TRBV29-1,SVRQGGEKLF
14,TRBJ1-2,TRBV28,ASSLNGPSLNYGYT
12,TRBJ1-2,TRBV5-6,ASRAGTEDYGYT
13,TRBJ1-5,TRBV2,ASSGGGARGQPQH
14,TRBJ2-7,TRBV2,ASSDITGGLSYEQY
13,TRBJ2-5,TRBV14,ASSQGWSALETQY
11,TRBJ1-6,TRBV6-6,ASRGGRDSPLH
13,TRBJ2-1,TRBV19,ASTLRDRGGNEQF
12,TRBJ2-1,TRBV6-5,ASSYGQYYNEQF
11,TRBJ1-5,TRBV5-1,ASRSGDKQPQH
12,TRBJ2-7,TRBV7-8,ASSLESRGQGQY
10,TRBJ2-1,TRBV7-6,ASSRTAHEQF
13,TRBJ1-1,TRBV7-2,ASSWRERLGTEAF